This T cell receptor (beta chain) was captured by sequencing in a study of OX40 agonist ivuxolimab in advanced cancers. Looked up from germline, CDR1 is SGHAT and CDR2 is FQNNGV. Trimming took off 5 bases at V and 4 bases at J, with 15 bases between the two ends. CDR3 length: 15 residues. Patients were ineligible given autoimmune disease history or systemic immunosuppression. Method: immunoSEQ multiplex PCR; TCRdb's copy keeps in-frame clones and lacks some. The data show fewer than 70,000 clones, roughly nine tenths seen once. Whole-study results and caveats: Circulating CD4+ and CD8+ T cells showed clonal expansion by week 6 at 0.1 to 3.0 mg/kg.

A word on this clone: The antigen is undetermined.

The rearrangement joins TRBV11-2 to TRBJ2-4, with D maybe TRBD2 (6 bases). The material sequenced was CD4+ or CD8+ T cells sorted from blood, taken in a trial of the OX40 agonist ivuxolimab. This TCR came from an adult with an advanced solid tumor such as melanoma, head and neck, liver or kidney cancer. In DNA form, the CDR3 reads TGTGCCAGCAGCCCGAATCGGGGGACTAAAAACATTCAGTACTTC. Its translation: CASSPNRGTKNIQYF.